The T cell receptor (beta chain) described here comes from a study of identical twins. Study-wide points: Analyses of zero insertions could be partly confounded by invariant MAIT and iNKT cells. Abundant cord blood beta clonotypes carried fewer insertions; memory repertoires showed none.

CDR3 length: 16 amino acids. Germline trimming cut 4 bases from V and 2 bases from J; bases unmatched to any gene: 3. Looked up from germline, CDR1 is LGHDT and CDR2 is YNNKEL (reference sequence). It was template switching that added a universal primer site, and there were unique molecular identifiers on the cDNA. MiXCR, applied by TCRdb to the 5' RACE reads, yields one record per CDR3 protein. The table records a few hundred thousand distinct CDR3 sequences, roughly 15% of them present only once. A few counts support this clonotype. Its specificity is not known. The same specimen was also included in a second study, on yellow fever vaccine responses in identical twins. From that report: A vaccine T cell response that seemed partly convergent and partly personalized was reported in twins.

The chain uses TRBV3-1 and TRBJ2-3; 13 nucleotides align to TRBD2. The sample was CD4+ T cells sorted from blood. This receptor was taken from a woman younger than 30 in good health. The DNA for the CDR3 is TGTGCCAGCAGCCGTGGGACTAGCGGGGACACAGATACGCAGTATTTT. Amino acid sequence: CASSRGTSGDTDTQYF.